The TCR beta chain under discussion was sequenced for a study of identical twins. Note on this clonotype: The antigen remains undetermined.

Trimming took 0 bases from V and 4 from J, leaving 4 bases between them. Germline assignment: CDR1 SQVTM and CDR2 ANQGSEA. The CDR3 consists of 11 residues. MiXCR was run by TCRdb on the 5' RACE reads, yielding one entry per CDR3 protein. In the table there are around 550,000 distinct CDR3 sequences, nearly 15% of which are singletons. Study conclusions and caveats: Whereas memory repertoires showed no such difference, abundant cord blood beta clonotypes carried fewer insertions.

Every sampled donor was Caucasian and healthy. This same sample was also taken into another study, of yellow fever vaccine responses in identical twins. That paper states: A vaccine T cell response that seemed partly convergent and partly personalized was reported in twins.

The sequence was obtained from a woman aged 18-35 years in good health. The rearrangement links TRBV29-1 to TRBJ2-7; D is undetermined. Source material: CD4+ T cells sorted from blood. In nucleotides, the CDR3 is TGCAGCGTTGAAGAGGGTTACGAGCAGTACTTC. This gives the protein CSVEEGYEQYF.